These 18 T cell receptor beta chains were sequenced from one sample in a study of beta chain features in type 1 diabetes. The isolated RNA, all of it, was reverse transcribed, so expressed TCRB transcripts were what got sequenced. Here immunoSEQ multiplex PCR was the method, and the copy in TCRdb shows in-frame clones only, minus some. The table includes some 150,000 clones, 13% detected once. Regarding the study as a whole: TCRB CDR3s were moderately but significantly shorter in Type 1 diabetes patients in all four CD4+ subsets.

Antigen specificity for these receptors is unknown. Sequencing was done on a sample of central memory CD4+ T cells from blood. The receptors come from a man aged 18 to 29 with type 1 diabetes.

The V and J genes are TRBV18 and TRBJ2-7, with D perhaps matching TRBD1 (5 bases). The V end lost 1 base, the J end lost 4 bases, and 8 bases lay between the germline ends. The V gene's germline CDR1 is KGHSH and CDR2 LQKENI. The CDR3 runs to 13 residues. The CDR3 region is CASSPRQYYEQYF. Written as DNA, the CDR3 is TGTGCCAGCTCACCACGACAGTATTACGAGCAGTACTTC. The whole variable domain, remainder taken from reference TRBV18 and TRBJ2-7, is NAGVMQNPRHLVRRRGQEARLRCSPMKGHSHVYWYRQLPEEGLKFMVYLQKENIIDESGMPKERFSAEFPKEGPSILRIQQVVRGDSAAYFCASSPRQYYEQYFGPGTRLTVT.

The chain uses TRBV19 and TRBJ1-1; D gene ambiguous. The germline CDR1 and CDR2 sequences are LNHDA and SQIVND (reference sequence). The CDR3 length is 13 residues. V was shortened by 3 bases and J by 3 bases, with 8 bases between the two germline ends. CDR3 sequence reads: CASSMGTYTEAFF. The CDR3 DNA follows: TGTGCCAGTAGTATGGGCACATACACTGAAGCTTTCTTT.

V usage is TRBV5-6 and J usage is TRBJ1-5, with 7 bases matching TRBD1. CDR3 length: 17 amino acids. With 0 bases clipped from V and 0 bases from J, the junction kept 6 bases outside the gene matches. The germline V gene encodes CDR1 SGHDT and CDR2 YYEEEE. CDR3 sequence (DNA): TGTGCCAGCAGCTTGGGCCCGACAGGGTATAGCAATCAGCCCCAGCATTTT. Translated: CASSLGPTGYSNQPQHF.

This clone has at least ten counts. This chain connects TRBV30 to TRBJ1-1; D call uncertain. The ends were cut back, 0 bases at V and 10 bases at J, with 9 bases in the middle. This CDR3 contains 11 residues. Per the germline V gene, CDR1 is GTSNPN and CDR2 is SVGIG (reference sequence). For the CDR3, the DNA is TGTGCCTGGAGTGTAGGGCAGACAGCTTTCTTT. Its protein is CAWSVGQTAFF. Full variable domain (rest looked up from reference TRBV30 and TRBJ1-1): SQTIHQWPATLVQPVGSPLSLECTVEGTSNPNLYWYRQAAGRGLQLLFYSVGIGQISSEVPQNLSASRPQDRQFILSSKKLLLSDSGFYLCAWSVGQTAFFGQGTRLTVV.

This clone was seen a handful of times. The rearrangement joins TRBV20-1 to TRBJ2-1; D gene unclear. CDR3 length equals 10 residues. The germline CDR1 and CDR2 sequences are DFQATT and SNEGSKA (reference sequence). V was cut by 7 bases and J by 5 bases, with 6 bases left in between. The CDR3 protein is CSVANNEQFF. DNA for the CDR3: TGCAGTGTCGCGAACAATGAGCAGTTCTTC.

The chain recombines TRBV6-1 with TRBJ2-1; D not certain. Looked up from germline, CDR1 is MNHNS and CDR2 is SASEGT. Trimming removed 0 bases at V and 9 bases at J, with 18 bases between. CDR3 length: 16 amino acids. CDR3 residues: CASSEALRAGGLEQFF. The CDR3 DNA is TGTGCCAGCAGTGAAGCGCTTCGAGCCGGTGGTCTTGAGCAGTTCTTC.

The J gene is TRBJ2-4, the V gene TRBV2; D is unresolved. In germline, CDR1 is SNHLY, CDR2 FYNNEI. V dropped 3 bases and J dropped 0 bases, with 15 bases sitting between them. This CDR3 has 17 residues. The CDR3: CASSESTIELAKNIQYF. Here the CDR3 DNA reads TGTGCCAGCAGTGAGAGCACCATCGAGCTAGCCAAAAACATTCAGTACTTC.

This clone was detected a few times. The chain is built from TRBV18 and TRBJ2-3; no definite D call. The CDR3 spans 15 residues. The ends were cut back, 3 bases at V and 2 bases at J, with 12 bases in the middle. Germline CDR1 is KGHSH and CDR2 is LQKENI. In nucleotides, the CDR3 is TGTGCCAGCTCACCGACTCCGCAAGACACAGATACGCAGTATTTT. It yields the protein CASSPTPQDTDTQYF.

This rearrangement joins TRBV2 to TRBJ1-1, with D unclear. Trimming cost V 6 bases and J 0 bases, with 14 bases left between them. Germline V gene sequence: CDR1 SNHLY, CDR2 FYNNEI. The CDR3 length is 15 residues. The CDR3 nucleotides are TGTGCCAGCAGCCCCGGACGTAGCATGAACACTGAAGCTTTCTTT. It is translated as CASSPGRSMNTEAFF.

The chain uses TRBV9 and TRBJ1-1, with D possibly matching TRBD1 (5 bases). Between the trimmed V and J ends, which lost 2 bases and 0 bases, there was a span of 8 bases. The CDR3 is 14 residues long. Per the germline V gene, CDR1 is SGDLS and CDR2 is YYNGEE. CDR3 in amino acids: CASSVTGVNTEAFF. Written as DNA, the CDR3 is TGTGCCAGCAGCGTTACAGGAGTGAACACTGAAGCTTTCTTT.

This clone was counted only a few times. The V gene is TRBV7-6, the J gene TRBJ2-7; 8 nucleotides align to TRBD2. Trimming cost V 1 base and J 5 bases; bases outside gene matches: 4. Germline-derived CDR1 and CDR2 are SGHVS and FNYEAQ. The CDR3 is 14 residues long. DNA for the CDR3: TGTGCCAGCAGCTTAGTTTTAGCGGGGAACGAGCAGTACTTC. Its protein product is CASSLVLAGNEQYF.

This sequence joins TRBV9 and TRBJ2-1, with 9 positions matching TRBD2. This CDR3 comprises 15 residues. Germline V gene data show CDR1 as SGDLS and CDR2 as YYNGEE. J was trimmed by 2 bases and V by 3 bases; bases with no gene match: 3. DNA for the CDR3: TGTGCCAGCAGCGCGACTAGCGGAGCCTACAATGAGCAGTTCTTC. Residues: CASSATSGAYNEQFF.

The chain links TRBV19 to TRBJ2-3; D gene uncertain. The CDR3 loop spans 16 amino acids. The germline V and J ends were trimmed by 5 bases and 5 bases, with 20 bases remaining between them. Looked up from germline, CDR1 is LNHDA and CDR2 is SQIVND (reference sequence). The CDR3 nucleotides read TGTGCCAGTAGTCCTAGGACCCGTTTAATGCAAGATACGCAGTATTTT. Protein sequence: CASSPRTRLMQDTQYF.

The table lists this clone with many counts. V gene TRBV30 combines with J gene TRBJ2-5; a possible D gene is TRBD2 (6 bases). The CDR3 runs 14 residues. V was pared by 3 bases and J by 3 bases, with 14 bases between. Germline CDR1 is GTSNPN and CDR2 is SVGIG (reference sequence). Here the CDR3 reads CAWSRIAAKETQYF. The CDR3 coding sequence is TGTGCCTGGAGCAGGATAGCGGCCAAAGAGACCCAGTACTTC.

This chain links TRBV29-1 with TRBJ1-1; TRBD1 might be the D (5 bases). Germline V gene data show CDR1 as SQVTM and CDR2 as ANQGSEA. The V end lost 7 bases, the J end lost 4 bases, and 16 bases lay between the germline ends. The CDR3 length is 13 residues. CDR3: CSGGGARGTEAFF. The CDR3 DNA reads TGCAGCGGAGGAGGGGCGCGGGGCACTGAAGCTTTCTTT.

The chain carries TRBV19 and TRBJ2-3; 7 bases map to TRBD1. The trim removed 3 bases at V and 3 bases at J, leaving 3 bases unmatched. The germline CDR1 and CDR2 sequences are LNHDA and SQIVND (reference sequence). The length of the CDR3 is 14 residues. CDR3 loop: CASSILQGTDTQYF. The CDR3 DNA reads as TGTGCCAGTAGTATTTTACAGGGGACAGATACGCAGTATTTT.

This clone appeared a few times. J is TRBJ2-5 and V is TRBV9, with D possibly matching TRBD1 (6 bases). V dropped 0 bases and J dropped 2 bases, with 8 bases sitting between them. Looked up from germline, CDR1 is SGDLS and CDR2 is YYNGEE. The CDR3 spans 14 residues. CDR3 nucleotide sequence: TGTGCCAGCAGCGTAGGGGGGACACAAGAGACCCAGTACTTC. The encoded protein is CASSVGGTQETQYF.

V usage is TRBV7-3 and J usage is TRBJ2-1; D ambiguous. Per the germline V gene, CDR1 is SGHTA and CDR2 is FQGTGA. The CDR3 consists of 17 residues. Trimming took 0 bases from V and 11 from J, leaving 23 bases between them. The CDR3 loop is CASSLTGPDGPFVKQFF. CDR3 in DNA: TGTGCCAGCAGCTTAACGGGCCCGGATGGACCCTTCGTCAAGCAGTTCTTC.